This TCR beta chain is drawn from a study of blood T cell repertoires in COVID-19. Study background: Sites in the United States, Italy and Spain provided acute and convalescent COVID-19 samples. Nucleic acid was either cDNA or gDNA, and it came from T cells, B-cell-depleted T cells, or PBMCs.

The CDR3 has 16 amino acids. The trim removed 0 bases at V and 6 bases at J, leaving 2 bases unmatched. CDR1 and CDR2 from the germline V gene are SEHNR and FQNEAQ (reference sequence). The table came from immunoSEQ multiplex PCR; TCRdb's copy has only in-frame clones and leaves some out. This table has 40,000 or so clones, roughly 80% appearing once. This sequence was found in a man over 45 with active COVID-19. Sequenced: peripheral blood. The chain has TRBV7-9 and TRBJ2-2, with 12 bases that match TRBD2. CDR3 loop: CASSLATSGGAGELFF. The CDR3 bases are TGTGCCAGCAGCTTAGCGACTAGCGGGGGAGCCGGGGAGCTGTTTTTT.